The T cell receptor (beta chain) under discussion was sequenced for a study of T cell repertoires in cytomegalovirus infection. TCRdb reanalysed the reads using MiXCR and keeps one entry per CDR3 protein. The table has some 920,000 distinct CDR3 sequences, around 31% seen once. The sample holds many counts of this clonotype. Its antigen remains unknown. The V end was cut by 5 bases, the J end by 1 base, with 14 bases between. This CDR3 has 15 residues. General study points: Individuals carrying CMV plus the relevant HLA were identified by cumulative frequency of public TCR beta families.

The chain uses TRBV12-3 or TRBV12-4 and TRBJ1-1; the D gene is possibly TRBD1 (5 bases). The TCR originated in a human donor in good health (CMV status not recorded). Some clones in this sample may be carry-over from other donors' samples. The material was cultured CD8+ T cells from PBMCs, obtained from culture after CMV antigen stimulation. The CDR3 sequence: CASSKRGGKNTEAFF. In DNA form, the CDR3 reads TGTGCCAGCAGTAAGCGTGGGGGGAAGAACACTGAAGCTTTCTTT.